Listed here are 26 T cell receptor beta chains from one sample, sequenced in a study of blood T cell repertoires in COVID-19. The repertoire was sequenced with immunoSEQ multiplex PCR; TCRdb's copy has only in-frame clones and lacks some. The table has about 52,000 clones, roughly 82% seen once. Source material: peripheral blood. These receptors originate from an elderly woman with acute or convalescent COVID-19.

V gene TRBV28 combines with J gene TRBJ1-2; D not resolved. The V end was cut by 11 bases, the J end by 1 base, with 11 bases between. Germline V lookup: CDR1 MDHEN, CDR2 SYDVKM. The CDR3 covers 12 residues. The CDR3, as DNA: TGTGCCTTGGAGGCCATTAACTATGGCTACACCTTC. Translation gives CALEAINYGYTF.

This chain connects TRBV5-1 to TRBJ1-2; D gene ambiguous. The CDR3 runs to 14 residues. Germline CDR1 SGHRS, CDR2 YFSETQ. The V gene lost 0 bases and the J gene lost 5 bases, with 11 bases spanning the gap. The CDR3 region has the DNA TGCGCCAGCAGCTTGGACCGGGAGCGGTATGGCTACACCTTC. Its translation is CASSLDRERYGYTF.

The chain is built from TRBV5-6 and TRBJ1-6; TRBD1 matches 8 bases. CDR1 SGHDT and CDR2 YYEEEE come from the germline V gene. The J segment lost 9 bases and the V segment lost 0 bases, leaving 2 bases of the junction unmatched. CDR3 size: 14 residues. CDR3 DNA: TGTGCCAGCAGCTTGGCCACAGGGGGTTCACCCCTCCACTTT. Protein product: CASSLATGGSPLHF.

The rearrangement uses TRBV6-1 and TRBJ1-6; D gene ambiguous. The V end lost 1 base, the J end lost 10 bases, and 17 bases lay between the germline ends. The CDR3 has 16 residues. Per the germline V gene, CDR1 is MNHNS and CDR2 is SASEGT. This chain's CDR3 is CASSEEAANPRSPLHF. The CDR3 bases are TGTGCCAGCAGTGAAGAGGCAGCGAACCCTAGATCACCCCTCCACTTT.

The V gene is TRBV7-9, the J gene TRBJ1-2; D possibly corresponds to TRBD1 (5 bases). Germline assignment: CDR1 SEHNR and CDR2 FQNEAQ (reference sequence). The CDR3 sequence is 13 residues long. Trimming shortened V by 4 bases and J by 3 bases, and 9 bases separated the two germline ends. In nucleotides, the CDR3 is TGTGCCAGCAGCTCGGACACAGACTATGGCTACACCTTC. This gives the protein CASSSDTDYGYTF.

The chain has TRBV11-2 and TRBJ1-5, with D hard to call. Germline CDR1 SGHAT, CDR2 FQNNGV. The CDR3 has 14 residues. Deletions cut 5 bases from V and 2 bases from J, with 10 bases between. As DNA, the CDR3 is TGTGCCAGCAGCCGACAATTGGGCAATCAGCCCCAGCATTTT. As protein: CASSRQLGNQPQHF.

The rearrangement joins TRBV5-4 to TRBJ1-3, with D perhaps TRBD1 (6 bases). The CDR3 is 16 residues long. V was shortened by 5 bases and J by 0 bases, with 15 bases between the two germline ends. Per germline, CDR1 SGHNT and CDR2 YYREEE (reference sequence). CDR3 sequence: CASSSANRASGNTIYF. The CDR3 nucleotides are TGTGCCAGCAGTTCGGCGAACAGGGCCTCTGGAAACACCATATATTTT.

The DNA of the CDR3 is TGCAGCGTGCAGCGGGGATTTGGGGGTACGCAGTATTTT. Its translation is CSVQRGFGGTQYF. This chain connects TRBV29-1 to TRBJ2-3; 7 nucleotides match TRBD2. This CDR3 has 13 residues. CDR1 and CDR2 (germline): SQVTM, ANQGSEA. The ends lost 6 bases at V and 8 bases at J; junction bases unmatched: 11.

This chain uses TRBV18 with TRBJ2-4; D may be TRBD2 (6 bases). Trimming took 1 base from V and 0 from J, leaving 13 bases between them. The length of the CDR3 is 17 residues. Germline V CDR1 and CDR2: KGHSH, LQKENI. CDR3 protein: CASSPRRDSLAKNIQYF. For the CDR3, the DNA is TGTGCCAGCTCACCACGCCGGGACTCCCTAGCCAAAAACATTCAGTACTTC.

The chain uses TRBV25-1 and TRBJ2-1; 16 bases are a match to TRBD2. The CDR3 has 16 amino acids. Per germline, CDR1 MGHDK and CDR2 SYGVNS. V was clipped by 3 bases and J by 9 bases; unmatched bases: 5. This chain's CDR3 is CASSDPGLAGGLEQFF. The CDR3 DNA follows: TGTGCCAGCAGTGACCCGGGACTAGCGGGGGGGCTTGAGCAGTTCTTC.

This clone was picked up a small number of times. V and J are TRBV6-5 and TRBJ1-5; D perhaps matches TRBD1 (5 bases). This CDR3 is built from 15 residues. Germline assignment: CDR1 MNHEY and CDR2 SVGAGI. The germline V and J ends were trimmed by 7 bases and 0 bases, with 13 bases remaining between them. This CDR3 reads CASNPGLNSNQPQHF. The CDR3 bases are TGTGCCAGCAACCCGGGACTCAATAGCAATCAGCCCCAGCATTTT.

The gene calls are TRBV5-4 and TRBJ1-2; the match to TRBD1 covers 11 bases. The J segment lost 3 bases and the V segment lost 0 bases, leaving 10 bases of the junction unmatched. This CDR3 has 18 amino acids. Germline CDR1 and CDR2: SGHNT and YYREEE (reference sequence). CDR3 sequence: CASSLALLPGQGDYGYTF. In DNA form, the CDR3 reads TGTGCCAGCAGCTTGGCTTTATTACCGGGACAGGGGGACTATGGCTACACCTTC.

CDR3 bases: TGCGCCAGCAGCTCTACGAACGGGGGAGTCACCGGGGAGCTGTTTTTT. It encodes CASSSTNGGVTGELFF. The V call is TRBV5-1, the J call TRBJ2-2, with D possibly TRBD2 on 6 matching bases. The germline CDR1 and CDR2 sequences are SGHRS and YFSETQ. The CDR3 has 16 amino acids. V dropped 3 bases and J dropped 4 bases, with 16 bases sitting between them.

This clone was observed a few times. The rearrangement joins TRBV18 to TRBJ1-2; TRBD1 might be the D (6 bases). The germline V gene has CDR1 KGHSH and CDR2 LQKENI. V gave up 6 bases and J gave up 4 bases, with 27 bases separating them. The CDR3 is made up of 18 amino acids. The CDR3 region has the DNA TGTGCCAGCTCGCAATGGGTCGGGGCGTCGGGGGGCGTCTATGGCTACACCTTC. Its protein is CASSQWVGASGGVYGYTF.

The chain employs TRBV28 and TRBJ1-6, with a weak D call TRBD1 (6 bases). Trimming left V 7 bases short and J 9 bases short, with 19 bases between. The CDR3 consists of 15 residues. Germline loops: CDR1 MDHEN, CDR2 SYDVKM. This CDR3 reads CASILRTGIVSPLHF. The CDR3 DNA sequence: TGTGCCAGCATCCTACGCACAGGGATTGTTTCACCCCTCCACTTT.

The V gene is TRBV19, the J gene TRBJ1-1; TRBD1 matches 10 bases. The CDR3 length is 13 residues. Trimming took 5 bases from V and 5 from J; bases not matched to a gene: 2. Per the germline V gene, CDR1 is LNHDA and CDR2 is SQIVND (reference sequence). In DNA form, the CDR3 reads TGTGCCAGTAGTGGGGACAGGGGAACTGAAGCTTTCTTT. It specifies CASSGDRGTEAFF. The whole variable domain, filled in from reference TRBV19 and TRBJ1-1, reads DGGITQSPKYLFRKEGQNVTLSCEQNLNHDAMYWYRQDPGQGLRLIYYSQIVNDFQKGDIAEGYSVSREKKESFPLTVTSAQKNPTAFYLCASSGDRGTEAFFGQGTRLTVV.

In its sample, this clone was seen once. The V call is TRBV30, the J call TRBJ2-3; maybe TRBD2 (7 bases). V was clipped by 4 bases and J by 2 bases, with 13 bases between them. Germline values: CDR1 GTSNPN, CDR2 SVGIG (reference sequence). The CDR3 has 14 amino acids. DNA of the CDR3: TGTGCCTGGACGGGGGGCCTCCCCACAGATACGCAGTATTTT. Amino acid sequence: CAWTGGLPTDTQYF.

The chain recombines TRBV2 with TRBJ2-3; 12 nucleotides line up with TRBD2. This CDR3 is 19 amino acids long. With V trimmed by 3 bases and J by 3 bases, 13 bases remained unmatched. The germline gives CDR1 SNHLY, CDR2 FYNNEI. The CDR3 DNA sequence: TGTGCCAGCAGTGATTGGCCTAGCGGGGGGGCCATGTCTACAGATACGCAGTATTTT. Translated, it gives CASSDWPSGGAMSTDTQYF.

The rearrangement joins TRBV6-5 to TRBJ2-1, with 8 positions matching TRBD1. Germline trimming cut 6 bases from V and 0 bases from J; bases unmatched to any gene: 4. The CDR3 is made up of 15 amino acids. Germline V CDR1 and CDR2: MNHEY, SVGAGI. DNA of the CDR3: TGTGCCAGCAGGCTCGACAGGGGCTCCTACAATGAGCAGTTCTTC. This translates into CASRLDRGSYNEQFF.

This chain connects TRBV5-6 to TRBJ1-2; no clear D gene. The CDR3 loop spans 14 amino acids. V dropped 5 bases and J dropped 4 bases, with 15 bases sitting between them. Germline loops: CDR1 SGHDT, CDR2 YYEEEE. The CDR3, as DNA: TGTGCCAGCAGTCAAAGCGCAGCCCGCTATGGCTACACCTTC. Translated: CASSQSAARYGYTF.

V and J are TRBV6-1 and TRBJ1-6; a possible D gene is TRBD1 (5 bases). The V gene's germline CDR1 is MNHNS and CDR2 SASEGT. CDR3 length: 17 amino acids. V lost 2 bases to trimming and J lost 7 bases, with 18 bases between them. The CDR3 DNA reads TGTGCCAGCAGTGAACAGCCCGCGGGGACTGGGAATTCACCCCTCCACTTT. This encodes CASSEQPAGTGNSPLHF.

In this sample, this clone turned up once. The genes are TRBV5-1 and TRBJ1-2; D uncertain. This CDR3 contains 14 residues. The germline V gene encodes CDR1 SGHRS and CDR2 YFSETQ. The V and J ends lost 4 bases and 1 base respectively, with 11 bases between them. The CDR3 loop reads CASSPSGFNYGYTF. In nucleotides, the CDR3 is TGCGCCAGCAGCCCCAGCGGATTTAACTATGGCTACACCTTC.

The chain has TRBV5-6 and TRBJ2-1; 12 bases match TRBD2. Looked up from germline, CDR1 is SGHDT and CDR2 is YYEEEE. V gave up 4 bases and J gave up 10 bases; unmatched junction bases: 9. The CDR3 runs 15 residues. The CDR3 coding sequence is TGTGCCAGCAGCAGATTCTCACTAGCGGGAGGAGAGCAGTTCTTC. It translates to CASSRFSLAGGEQFF.

The V call is TRBV10-3, the J call TRBJ2-1, with D possibly matching TRBD1 (5 bases). V lost 7 bases and J 0 bases, leaving 10 bases between the germline ends. CDR1 and CDR2 from the germline V gene are ENHRY and SYGVKD. The CDR3 totals 14 residues. CDR3 amino acids: CAIKGQSSYNEQFF. The CDR3 coding sequence is TGTGCCATCAAAGGACAAAGCTCCTACAATGAGCAGTTCTTC.

The J gene is TRBJ1-1, the V gene TRBV2, with TRBD1 matching over 10 bases. This CDR3 is 13 amino acids long. Germline-derived CDR1 and CDR2 are SNHLY and FYNNEI. J lost 1 base, V lost 8 bases, and 1 base had no gene match. The CDR3 sequence is CASDRGRNTEAFF. For the CDR3, the DNA is TGTGCCAGCGACAGGGGGCGGAACACTGAAGCTTTCTTT.

The rearrangement joins TRBV5-1 to TRBJ2-2; TRBD2 matches at 7 bases. J lost 2 bases, V lost 6 bases, and 7 bases had no gene match. Germline loops: CDR1 SGHRS, CDR2 YFSETQ. This CDR3 has 15 residues. The CDR3 loop reads CASNAGTTNTGELFF. CDR3 coding DNA: TGCGCCAGCAACGCCGGGACTACCAACACCGGGGAGCTGTTTTTT.